One T cell receptor (beta chain) is described in this entry. Antigen specificity is unknown. TCRdb's table, derived via immunoSEQ multiplex PCR, lists solely in-frame clones and lacks some. The sample carries 30,000 to 35,000 clones, about 88% recorded once. The length of the CDR3 is 13 residues. Trimming left V 4 bases short and J 3 bases short, with 10 bases between. In germline, CDR1 is SGHKS, CDR2 YYEKEE (reference sequence). The sample comes from a study of T cells in localized non-small cell lung cancer. Broader study findings: Patients showing higher blood T cell density tended to see longer overall survival. Tumor trailed uninvolved adjacent lung in T cell clonality, which peaked there. Out of the top 100 tumor clones, a median about 58 were seen in adjacent lung. Heterogeneity is still possible, as just one tumor region was sequenced.

J is TRBJ1-2 and V is TRBV5-5, with D perhaps TRBD1 (5 bases). This clonotype originated in a female donor older than 55 with stage I lung adenocarcinoma. The sequences come from peripheral blood, collected before any cancer treatment. In DNA, the CDR3 is TGTGCCAGCAGCCCCGACAGCCACTATGGCTACACCTTC. This encodes CASSPDSHYGYTF.